This T cell receptor beta chain was obtained from a study of blood T cell repertoires in COVID-19. Overall study: The United States, Italy and Spain provided the acute and convalescent COVID-19 samples. T cells, B-cell-depleted T cells, or PBMCs supplied cDNA or gDNA.

Germline V gene data show CDR1 as MNHEY and CDR2 as SVGEGT. The V end lost 2 bases, the J end lost 7 bases, and 12 bases lay between the germline ends. The CDR3 runs 14 residues. Authors' processing steps: Amplification with reference gene primers provided the estimates of nucleated cell counts. TCRdb's copy holds only in-frame clones and misses some; the assay was immunoSEQ multiplex PCR. V and J calls and clone size follow that table, whereas D and trimming were derived from the DNA. The sample carries roughly 120,000 clones, 75% to 90% recorded once. The TCR sequence derives from a human donor in a cohort sampled during active COVID-19. The V call is TRBV6-2 or TRBV6-3, the J call TRBJ2-1, with D perhaps TRBD1 (6 bases). The sequencing input was peripheral blood. CDR3 DNA: TGTGCCAGCAGTTACGAGTCCAGGGGAAATGAGCAGTTCTTC. Protein sequence: CASSYESRGNEQFF.